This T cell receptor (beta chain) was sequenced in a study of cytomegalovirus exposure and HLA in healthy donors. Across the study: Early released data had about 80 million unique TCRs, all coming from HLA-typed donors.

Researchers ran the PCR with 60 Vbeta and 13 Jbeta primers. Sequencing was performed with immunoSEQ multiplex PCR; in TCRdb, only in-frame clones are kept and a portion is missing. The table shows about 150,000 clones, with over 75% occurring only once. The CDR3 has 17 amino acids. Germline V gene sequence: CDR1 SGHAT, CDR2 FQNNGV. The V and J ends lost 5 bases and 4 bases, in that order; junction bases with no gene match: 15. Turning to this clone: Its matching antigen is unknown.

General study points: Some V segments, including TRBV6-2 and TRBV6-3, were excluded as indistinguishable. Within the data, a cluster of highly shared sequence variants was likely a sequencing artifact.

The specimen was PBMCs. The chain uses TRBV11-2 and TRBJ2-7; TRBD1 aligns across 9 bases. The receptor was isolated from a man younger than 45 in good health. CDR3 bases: TGTGCCAGCAGCCTGCCCCGGTTCGGGACAGGGTCGTACGAGCAGTACTTC. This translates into CASSLPRFGTGSYEQYF.